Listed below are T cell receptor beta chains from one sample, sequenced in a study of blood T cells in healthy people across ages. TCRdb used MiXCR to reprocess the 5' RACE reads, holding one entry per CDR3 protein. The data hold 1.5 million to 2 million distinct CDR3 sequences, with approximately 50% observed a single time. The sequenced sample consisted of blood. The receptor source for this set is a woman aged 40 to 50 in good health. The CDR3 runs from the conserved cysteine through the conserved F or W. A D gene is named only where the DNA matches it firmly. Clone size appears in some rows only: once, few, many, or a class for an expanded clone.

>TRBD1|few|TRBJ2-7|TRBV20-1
CSARDRGQGYEQYF
TGCAGTGCTAGAGATCGGGGACAGGGATACGAGCAGTACTTC
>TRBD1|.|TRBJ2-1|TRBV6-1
CASRDTGGLVNEQFF
TGTGCCAGCAGAGATACAGGGGGTCTGGTCAATGAGCAGTTCTTC
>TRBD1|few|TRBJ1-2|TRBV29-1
CSVTGTGVYGYTF
TGCAGCGTTACCGGGACAGGGGTATATGGCTACACCTTC
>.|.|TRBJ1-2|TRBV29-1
CSVEDGPGSGANYGYTF
TGCAGCGTTGAAGACGGGCCCGGAAGCGGAGCTAACTATGGCTACACCTTC
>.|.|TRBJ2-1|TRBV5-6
CASSPWIGGSYNEQFF
TGTGCCAGCAGCCCCTGGATAGGGGGTTCCTACAATGAGCAGTTCTTC
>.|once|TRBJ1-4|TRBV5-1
CASSLDGLSNEKLFF
TGCGCCAGCAGCTTGGACGGGCTCTCTAATGAAAAACTGTTTTTT
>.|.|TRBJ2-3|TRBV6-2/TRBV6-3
CASSSVDYTDTQYF
TGTGCCAGCAGTTCCGTGGACTACACAGATACGCAGTATTTT
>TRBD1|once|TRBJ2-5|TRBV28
CASRPEGQGGQETQYF
TGTGCCAGCAGACCCGAGGGACAGGGCGGCCAAGAGACCCAGTACTTC
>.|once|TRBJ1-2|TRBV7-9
CASNEGGRVDGYTF
TGTGCCAGCAACGAAGGAGGCAGGGTAGATGGCTACACCTTC
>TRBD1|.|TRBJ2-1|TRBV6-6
CASSALGGTGNHEQFF
TGTGCCAGCAGTGCTCTGGGAGGGACAGGGAACCATGAGCAGTTCTTC
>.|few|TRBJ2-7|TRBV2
CASSDAGTSYEQYF
TGTGCCAGCAGTGATGCAGGGACCTCCTACGAGCAGTACTTC
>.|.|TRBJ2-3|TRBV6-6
CASSYSLGDPTDTQYF
TGTGCCAGCAGTTACTCGTTGGGGGACCCCACAGATACGCAGTATTTT
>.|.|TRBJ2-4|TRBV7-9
CASSLVKGIQYF
TGTGCCAGCAGCTTAGTCAAGGGCATTCAGTACTTC
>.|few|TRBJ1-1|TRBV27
CASSVRGVGDTEAFF
TGTGCCAGCAGCGTCAGGGGTGTGGGAGACACTGAAGCTTTCTTT
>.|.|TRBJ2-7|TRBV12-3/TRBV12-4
CASSFNRFYEQYF
TGTGCCAGCAGTTTCAACAGGTTCTACGAGCAGTACTTC
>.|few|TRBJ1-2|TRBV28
CASSFHANYGYTF
TGTGCCAGCAGTTTCCACGCTAACTATGGCTACACCTTC
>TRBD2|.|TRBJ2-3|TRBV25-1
CASSDKRGGTDTQYF
TGTGCCAGCAGTGATAAGCGGGGGGGCACAGATACGCAGTATTTT
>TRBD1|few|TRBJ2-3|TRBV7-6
CASSLAPGTGGTDTQYF
TGTGCCAGCAGCTTAGCACCCGGGACAGGGGGCACAGATACGCAGTATTTT
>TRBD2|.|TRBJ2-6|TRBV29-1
CSVVAGALPGANVLTF
TGCAGCGTAGTAGCGGGGGCCCTGCCTGGGGCCAACGTCCTGACTTTC
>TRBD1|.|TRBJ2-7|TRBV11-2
CASSSLKGTAYEQYF
TGCGCCAGCAGCTCCCTGAAAGGGACAGCCTACGAGCAGTACTTC
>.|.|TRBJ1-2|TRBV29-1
CSVEGGQSDYGYTF
TGCAGCGTTGAAGGTGGACAGTCCGACTATGGCTACACCTTC
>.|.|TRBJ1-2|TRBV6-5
CASRDREGWVYGYTF
TGTGCCAGCCGCGACCGGGAGGGCTGGGTCTATGGCTACACCTTC
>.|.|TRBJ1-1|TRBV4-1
CASSQEAGETEAFF
TGCGCCAGCAGCCAAGAAGCAGGGGAGACTGAAGCTTTCTTT
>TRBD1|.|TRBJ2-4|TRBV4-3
CASSQDTDRFLAKNIQYF
TGCGCCAGCAGCCAAGATACGGACAGGTTTCTAGCCAAAAACATTCAGTACTTC
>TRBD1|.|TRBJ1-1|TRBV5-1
CASSGRTGDTEAFF
TGCGCCAGCAGCGGAAGGACAGGGGATACTGAAGCTTTCTTT
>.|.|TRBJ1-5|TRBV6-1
CATQGDGHQPQHF
TGTGCCACTCAAGGGGACGGCCATCAGCCCCAGCATTTT
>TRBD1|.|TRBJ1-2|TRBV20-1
CSAPGQGLRYGYTF
TGCAGTGCCCCCGGACAGGGATTGCGCTATGGCTACACCTTC
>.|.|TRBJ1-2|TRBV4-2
CASSPRPGEYGYTF
TGTGCCAGCAGCCCACGGCCGGGGGAGTATGGCTACACCTTC
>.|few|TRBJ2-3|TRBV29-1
CSVEGLTDTQYF
TGCAGCGTTGAAGGACTCACAGATACGCAGTATTTT
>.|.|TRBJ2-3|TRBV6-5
CASSRRLATDTQYF
TGTGCCAGCAGTCGACGCCTAGCGACAGATACGCAGTATTTT
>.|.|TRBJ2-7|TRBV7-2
CASSLVSGPRECEQYF
TGTGCCAGCAGCTTAGTTTCGGGTCCCAGAGAGTGCGAGCAGTACTTC
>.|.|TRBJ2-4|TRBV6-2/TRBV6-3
CASSVDRWDIQYF
TGTGCCAGCAGTGTTGACAGGTGGGACATTCAGTACTTC
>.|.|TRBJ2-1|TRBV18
CASSPGGAIDEQFF
TGTGCCAGCTCACCTGGCGGGGCTATCGATGAGCAGTTCTTC
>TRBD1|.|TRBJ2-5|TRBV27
CASSLTGEAETQYF
TGTGCCAGCAGTCTGACAGGGGAAGCAGAGACCCAGTACTTC
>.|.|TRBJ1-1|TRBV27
CASSPPGPNPEAFF
TGTGCCAGCAGCCCTCCGGGGCCGAACCCTGAAGCTTTCTTT